Below, 27 T cell receptor beta chains from the same sample are listed, as sequenced in a study of cytomegalovirus exposure and HLA in healthy donors. PCR employed 60 Vbeta and 13 Jbeta primers. Data came from immunoSEQ multiplex PCR; TCRdb stores just in-frame clones and leaves some out. The data show approximately 59,000 clones, about 63% seen once. The sample comprised PBMCs. These TCRs come from a man aged 40-55 years in good health and CMV-seropositive.

The CDR3 DNA is TGTGCCAGTAGTGCCAGGGAACCGAGCTCCTACAATGAGCAGTTCTTC. Translating it yields CASSAREPSSYNEQFF. V usage is TRBV19 and J usage is TRBJ2-1, with D perhaps TRBD1 (5 bases). The germline CDR1 and CDR2 sequences are LNHDA and SQIVND (reference sequence). The V end was cut by 5 bases, the J end by 0 bases, with 14 bases between. This CDR3 contains 16 residues. The complete variable domain, with remaining parts taken from reference TRBV19 and TRBJ2-1, reads DGGITQSPKYLFRKEGQNVTLSCEQNLNHDAMYWYRQDPGQGLRLIYYSQIVNDFQKGDIAEGYSVSREKKESFPLTVTSAQKNPTAFYLCASSAREPSSYNEQFFGPGTRLTVL.

The chain links TRBV11-3 to TRBJ2-1; 9 bases are a match to TRBD1. CDR1 is SGHNT, CDR2 YENEEA, per germline. The V segment lost 4 bases and the J segment 6 bases; nucleotides outside the gene matches: 4. This CDR3 contains 14 residues. The CDR3 nucleotides are TGTGCCAGCAGCTCACAGGGGGCTACCAATGAGCAGTTCTTC. Its protein product is CASSSQGATNEQFF.

This rearrangement joins TRBV7-2 to TRBJ1-2; D is uncertain. This CDR3 has 15 residues. V gave up 0 bases and J gave up 1 base, with 9 bases separating them. In germline, CDR1 is SGHTA, CDR2 FQGNSA. CDR3 region: CASSLALYSNYGYTF. DNA of the CDR3: TGTGCCAGCAGCTTAGCGTTGTACAGTAACTATGGCTACACCTTC.

This chain's CDR3 is CASSLGRGEQYF. The CDR3, as DNA: TGTGCCAGCAGCTTAGGCAGGGGCGAGCAGTACTTC. The chain is built from TRBV7-6 and TRBJ2-7; TRBD1 is a possible D gene (6 bases). Germline CDR1 reads SGHVS; CDR2 reads FNYEAQ. V was pared by 1 base and J by 6 bases, with 7 bases between. The CDR3 is made up of 12 amino acids.

The gene calls are TRBV4-1 and TRBJ1-1; tentative D call: TRBD1 (5 bases). CDR1 and CDR2 from the germline V gene are MGHRA and YSYEKL. V lost 2 bases and J lost 5, with 21 bases in between. This CDR3 region has 17 residues. The CDR3 reads CASSQSTGTLLDTEAFF. Here the CDR3 DNA reads TGCGCCAGCAGCCAATCTACCGGGACTCTCTTGGATACTGAAGCTTTCTTT.

The chain links TRBV7-2 to TRBJ2-5, with TRBD2 identical over 9 bases. V trimming: 3 bases; J trimming: 5 bases; junction bases outside the gene matches: 7. The CDR3 has 15 residues. Germline V lookup: CDR1 SGHTA, CDR2 FQGNSA. For the CDR3, the DNA is TGTGCCAGCAGCTTCATAAGCGGGGGGAAGGAGACCCAGTACTTC. Encoded protein: CASSFISGGKETQYF.

The rearrangement uses TRBV29-1 and TRBJ2-1, with a weak D call TRBD1 (5 bases). This CDR3 spans 13 amino acids. Germline V CDR1 and CDR2: SQVTM, ANQGSEA. V was shortened by 7 bases and J by 4 bases, with 14 bases between the two germline ends. The CDR3 nucleotides are TGCAGCGGGGGCGTTTCACTTTACAATGAGCAGTTCTTC. Translated: CSGGVSLYNEQFF.

In its sample, this clone was seen once. The CDR3 sequence: CSARGRNEQFF. The CDR3 DNA is TGCAGTGCTAGAGGGCGGAATGAGCAGTTCTTC. The J gene is TRBJ2-1, the V gene TRBV20-1; the D is unclear. V was cut by 1 base and J by 7 bases, with 5 bases left in between. The CDR3 contains 11 residues. Germline CDR1 DFQATT, CDR2 SNEGSKA (reference sequence).

The chain uses TRBV9 and TRBJ2-7, with TRBD2 as a possible D gene (6 bases). Germline V CDR1 and CDR2: SGDLS, YYNGEE. CDR3 size: 13 residues. Trimming left V 4 bases short and J 5 bases short, with 13 bases between. CDR3 protein: CASSRIGSHEQYF. The CDR3 coding sequence is TGTGCCAGCAGCCGGATCGGGAGCCACGAGCAGTACTTC. Full variable domain (outside the CDR3, taken from reference TRBV9 and TRBJ2-7): DSGVTQTPKHLITATGQRVTLRCSPRSGDLSVYWYQQSLDQGLQFLIQYYNGEERAKGNILERFSAQQFPDLHSELNLSSLELGDSALYFCASSRIGSHEQYFGPGTRLTVT.

The V call is TRBV7-2, the J call TRBJ2-1; 7 bases map to TRBD2. CDR1 SGHTA and CDR2 FQGNSA come from the germline V gene. This CDR3 has 16 residues. Trimming removed 4 bases from V and 0 bases from J; junction bases left unmatched: 6. The CDR3 nucleotides are TGTGCCAGCAGCTCCTCTGGCGGGAGCTCCTACAATGAGCAGTTCTTC. Translated, it gives CASSSSGGSSYNEQFF.

This chain uses TRBV2 with TRBJ2-2; perhaps TRBD2 as D (6 bases). V was clipped by 2 bases and J by 7 bases, with 11 bases between them. CDR3 size: 14 residues. Germline lookup yields CDR1 SNHLY and CDR2 FYNNEI. CDR3 residues: CASSEQVSGGELFF. The CDR3 DNA follows: TGTGCCAGCAGTGAACAGGTTAGCGGCGGGGAGCTGTTTTTT.

The chain combines TRBV4-1 with TRBJ2-3; TRBD2 matches 12 bases. Trimming cost V 5 bases and J 0 bases; bases outside gene matches: 9. Germline V gives CDR1 MGHRA, CDR2 YSYEKL. The CDR3 has 18 amino acids. In nucleotides, the CDR3 is TGCGCCAGCAGCTTGCGACTAGCGGGGGTCACTAGCACAGATACGCAGTATTTT. Amino acid sequence: CASSLRLAGVTSTDTQYF.

V usage is TRBV6-5 and J usage is TRBJ1-6; D is perhaps TRBD1 (5 bases). Trimming left V 5 bases short and J 2 bases short, with 10 bases between. The CDR3 consists of 15 residues. CDR1 and CDR2 (germline): MNHEY, SVGAGI. CDR3 amino acids: CASSRTGPYNSPLHF. Here the CDR3 DNA reads TGTGCCAGCAGTCGCACAGGTCCCTATAATTCACCCCTCCACTTT.

This clone has a handful of counts. Other nucleotide sequences in the sample specify the same CDR3. The chain joins TRBV29-1 to TRBJ2-7, with a possible D match to TRBD2 (5 bases). The CDR3 length is 14 residues. With 5 bases removed from V and 4 bases from J, the gap between germline ends came to 18 bases. From germline, CDR1 is SQVTM and CDR2 ANQGSEA. The CDR3 protein is CSVYEQEAAYEQYF. CDR3 DNA sequence: TGCAGCGTTTACGAGCAGGAGGCGGCATACGAGCAGTACTTC.

This sequence joins TRBV30 and TRBJ2-7; 7 bases fit TRBD2. Germline-derived CDR1 and CDR2 are GTSNPN and SVGIG (reference sequence). This CDR3 is 12 amino acids long. The junction had 6 bases not matched to a gene; V was cut back by 3 bases and J by 7 bases. In DNA form, the CDR3 reads TGTGCCTGGAGCCCCGGGACTAAGGAGCAGTACTTC. Translating gives CAWSPGTKEQYF.

This sequence joins TRBV7-2 and TRBJ1-4; TRBD1 matches at 8 bases. CDR3 length: 15 residues. Germline CDR1 is SGHTA and CDR2 is FQGNSA. Trimming removed 3 bases from V and 0 bases from J; junction bases left unmatched: 0. CDR3 DNA: TGTGCCAGCAGCTTGACAGGGGCAACTAATGAAAAACTGTTTTTT. It codes for CASSLTGATNEKLFF.

On this clone: One end of the junction does not line up with germline, which may come from a read error. The chain recombines TRBV7-9 with TRBJ2-7, with D hard to call. This CDR3 region has 12 residues. Germline-derived CDR1 and CDR2 are SEHNR and FQNEAQ (reference sequence). CDR3 amino acids: CSSSSSSYEQYF. In DNA, the CDR3 is TGTTCCAGCAGCTCTAGCTCCTACGAGCAGTACTTC.

The rearrangement uses TRBV6-4 and TRBJ2-2, with D tentatively TRBD2 (6 bases). The CDR3 runs 14 residues. Trimming removed 4 bases at V and 4 bases at J, with 10 bases between. Germline CDR1 reads MRHNA; CDR2 reads SNTAGT. CDR3 bases: TGTGCCAGCAGTGGCGGGGTTGGCACCGGGGAGCTGTTTTTT. It yields the protein CASSGGVGTGELFF.

This clone has more than one count but fewer than ten. The CDR3 coding sequence is TGCGCCAGCAGCCCACTCGGGACATTGAGCTCCTACGAGCAGTACTTC. Residues: CASSPLGTLSSYEQYF. J is TRBJ2-7 and V is TRBV5-1; tentative D call: TRBD1 (6 bases). Per germline, CDR1 SGHRS and CDR2 YFSETQ. V lost 4 bases and J 0 bases, leaving 17 bases between the germline ends. This CDR3 has 16 residues.

The V call is TRBV29-1, the J call TRBJ2-3, with 9 bases identical to TRBD2. V trimming: 4 bases; J trimming: 6 bases; junction bases outside the gene matches: 11. The CDR3 is 15 amino acids. Germline CDR1 is SQVTM and CDR2 is ANQGSEA. CDR3 in amino acids: CSVARLAGMSDTQYF. DNA for the CDR3: TGCAGCGTTGCTCGTCTAGCGGGGATGTCGGATACGCAGTATTTT.

V gene TRBV2 combines with J gene TRBJ2-5, with D possibly being TRBD2 (6 bases). Trimming took off 6 bases at V and 7 bases at J, with 15 bases between the two ends. Germline CDR1 SNHLY, CDR2 FYNNEI. The CDR3 runs 13 residues. The CDR3 loop reads CASSQGLLRTQYF. CDR3 nucleotides: TGTGCCAGCAGCCAGGGACTGCTTAGGACCCAGTACTTC.

CDR3 DNA sequence: TGTGCCAGCAGCTTGGCGGGTCTCCACTATGGCTACACCTTC. Translation gives CASSLAGLHYGYTF. The chain has TRBV5-8 and TRBJ1-2; D gene unclear. V gave up 0 bases and J gave up 3 bases, with 9 bases separating them. CDR1 SGHTS and CDR2 YDEGEE come from the germline V gene. The CDR3 has 14 amino acids.

This clone was observed a handful of times. This chain connects TRBV2 to TRBJ2-5, with 14 bases that match TRBD2. V lost 8 bases and J lost 5; bases outside the gene matches: 7. Germline V gives CDR1 SNHLY, CDR2 FYNNEI. The CDR3 covers 15 residues. The CDR3 protein is CASPGLAGGKETQYF. The CDR3 DNA reads as TGTGCCAGCCCTGGACTAGCGGGAGGAAAGGAGACCCAGTACTTC.

The rearrangement joins TRBV6-5 to TRBJ1-2; no clear D gene. The germline gives CDR1 MNHEY, CDR2 SVGAGI. Trimming took 6 bases from V and 5 from J, leaving 16 bases between them. This CDR3 has 14 residues. As DNA, the CDR3 is TGTGCCAGCAGATCTGGACGGGGTTTTTATGGCTACACCTTC. Its protein is CASRSGRGFYGYTF.

This chain connects TRBV4-2 to TRBJ1-5; 9 bases match TRBD1. J gave up 2 bases and V 1 base, and 6 bases lay outside the gene matches. The CDR3 loop spans 17 amino acids. Germline CDR1 is LGHNA and CDR2 is YNFKEQ. CDR3 sequence (DNA): TGTGCCAGCAGCCAAGCGGACAGGGGCGCAGGCAATCAGCCCCAGCATTTT. Residues: CASSQADRGAGNQPQHF.

The chain couples TRBV7-9 to TRBJ2-1, with D perhaps TRBD2 (7 bases). CDR3 size: 15 residues. The germline V and J ends were trimmed by 2 bases and 5 bases, with 13 bases remaining between them. The germline V gene has CDR1 SEHNR and CDR2 FQNEAQ (reference sequence). In DNA form, the CDR3 reads TGTGCCAGCAGCTTAAAGGGGGGGACTAACAATGAGCAGTTCTTC. Its translation: CASSLKGGTNNEQFF.

This rearrangement joins TRBV9 to TRBJ1-1; TRBD1 matches 8 bases. Losses at the gene ends were 3 bases for V and 5 bases for J; bases not matched to a gene: 6. From germline, CDR1 is SGDLS and CDR2 YYNGEE. The CDR3 spans 14 residues. The CDR3 nucleotides read TGTGCCAGCAGCGCCACAGGGGGGTCGACTGAAGCTTTCTTT. Translating it yields CASSATGGSTEAFF.